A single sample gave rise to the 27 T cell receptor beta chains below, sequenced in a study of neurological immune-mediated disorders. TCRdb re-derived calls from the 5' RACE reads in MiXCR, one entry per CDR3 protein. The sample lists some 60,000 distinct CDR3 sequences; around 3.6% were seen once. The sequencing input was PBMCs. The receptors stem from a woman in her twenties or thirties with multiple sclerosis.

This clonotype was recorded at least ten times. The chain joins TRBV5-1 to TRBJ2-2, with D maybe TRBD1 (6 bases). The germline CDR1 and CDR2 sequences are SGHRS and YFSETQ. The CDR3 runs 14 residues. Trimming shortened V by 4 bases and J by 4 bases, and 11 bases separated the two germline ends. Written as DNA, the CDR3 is TGCGCCAGCAGCGGCAGGGGTTTCACCGGGGAGCTGTTTTTT. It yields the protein CASSGRGFTGELFF.

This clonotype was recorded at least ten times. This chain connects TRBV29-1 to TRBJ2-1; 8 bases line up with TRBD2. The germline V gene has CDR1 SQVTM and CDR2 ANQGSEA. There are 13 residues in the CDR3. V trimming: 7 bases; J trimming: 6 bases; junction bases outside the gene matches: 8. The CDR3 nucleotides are TGCAGCGCCGATTCTGGGACTAGCAATGAGCAGTTCTTC. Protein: CSADSGTSNEQFF.

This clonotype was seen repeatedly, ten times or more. In DNA form, the CDR3 reads TGCAGTGCTAGCGGGCCCAGCGATACGCAGTATTTT. Protein: CSASGPSDTQYF. The gene calls are TRBV20-1 and TRBJ2-3, with D uncertain. V dropped 3 bases and J dropped 6 bases, with 10 bases sitting between them. Germline V gene sequence: CDR1 DFQATT, CDR2 SNEGSKA (reference sequence). This CDR3 region has 12 residues.

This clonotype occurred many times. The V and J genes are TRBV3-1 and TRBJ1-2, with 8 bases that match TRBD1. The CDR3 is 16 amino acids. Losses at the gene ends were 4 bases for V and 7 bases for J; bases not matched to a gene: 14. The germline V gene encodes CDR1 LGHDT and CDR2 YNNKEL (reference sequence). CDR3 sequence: CASSPNPGTGYFGYTF. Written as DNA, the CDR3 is TGTGCCAGCAGCCCTAACCCCGGGACAGGTTATTTTGGCTACACCTTC. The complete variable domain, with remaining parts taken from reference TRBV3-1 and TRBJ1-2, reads DTAVSQTPKYLVTQMGNDKSIKCEQNLGHDTMYWYKQDSKKFLKIMFSYNNKELIINETVPNRFSPKSPDKAHLNLHINSLELGDSAVYFCASSPNPGTGYFGYTFGSGTRLTVV.

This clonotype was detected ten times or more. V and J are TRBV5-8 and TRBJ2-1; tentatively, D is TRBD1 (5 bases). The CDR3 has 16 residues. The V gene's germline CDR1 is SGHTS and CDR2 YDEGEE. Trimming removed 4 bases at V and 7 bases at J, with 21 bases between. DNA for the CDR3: TGTGCCAGCAGCCTGGAAGCTAAGGGGATTGGGAATGAGCAGTTCTTC. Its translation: CASSLEAKGIGNEQFF.

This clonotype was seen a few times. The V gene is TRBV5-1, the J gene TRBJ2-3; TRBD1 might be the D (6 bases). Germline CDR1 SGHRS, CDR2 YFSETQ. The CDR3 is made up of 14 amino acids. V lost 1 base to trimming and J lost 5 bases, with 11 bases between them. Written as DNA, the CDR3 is TGCGCCAGCAGCTTGAAGGGGGAGTTAGATACGCAGTATTTT. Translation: CASSLKGELDTQYF.

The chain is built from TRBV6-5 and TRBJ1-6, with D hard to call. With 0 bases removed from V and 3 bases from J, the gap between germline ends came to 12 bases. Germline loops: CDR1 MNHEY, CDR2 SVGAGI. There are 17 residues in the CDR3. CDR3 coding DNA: TGTGCCAGCAGTTACTCGAAACAAAGGGTCTATAATTCACCCCTCCACTTT. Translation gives CASSYSKQRVYNSPLHF.

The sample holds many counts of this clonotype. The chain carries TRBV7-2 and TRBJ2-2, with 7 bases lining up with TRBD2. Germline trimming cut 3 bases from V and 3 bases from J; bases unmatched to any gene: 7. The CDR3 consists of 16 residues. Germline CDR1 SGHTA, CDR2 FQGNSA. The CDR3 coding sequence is TGTGCCAGCAGCTTTGAGGAGCGGGGATACACCGGGGAGCTGTTTTTT. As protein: CASSFEERGYTGELFF.

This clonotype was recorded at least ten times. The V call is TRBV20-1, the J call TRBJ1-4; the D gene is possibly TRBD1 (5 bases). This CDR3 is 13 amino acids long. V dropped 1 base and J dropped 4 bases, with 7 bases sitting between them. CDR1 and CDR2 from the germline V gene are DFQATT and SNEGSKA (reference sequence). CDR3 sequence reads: CSARAGVNEKLFF. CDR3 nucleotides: TGCAGTGCTAGAGCGGGGGTTAATGAAAAACTGTTTTTT.

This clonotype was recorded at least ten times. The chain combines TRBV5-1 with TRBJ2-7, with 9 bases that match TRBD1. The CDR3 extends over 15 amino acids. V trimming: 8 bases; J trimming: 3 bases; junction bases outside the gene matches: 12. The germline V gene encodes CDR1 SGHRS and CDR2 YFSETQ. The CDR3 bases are TGCGCCAGTTCCCAACCGGGACAGGGATACTACGAGCAGTACTTC. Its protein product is CASSQPGQGYYEQYF. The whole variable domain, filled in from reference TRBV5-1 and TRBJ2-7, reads KAGVTQTPRYLIKTRGQQVTLSCSPISGHRSVSWYQQTPGQGLQFLFEYFSETQRNKGNFPGRFSGRQFSNSRSEMNVSTLELGDSALYLCASSQPGQGYYEQYFGPGTRLTVT.

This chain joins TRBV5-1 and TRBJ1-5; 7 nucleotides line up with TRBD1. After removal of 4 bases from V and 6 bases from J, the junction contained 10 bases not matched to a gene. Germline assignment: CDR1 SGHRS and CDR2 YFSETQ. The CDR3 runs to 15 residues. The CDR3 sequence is CASSRDRAFGQPQHF. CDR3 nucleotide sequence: TGCGCCAGCAGCAGAGACAGGGCGTTCGGTCAGCCCCAGCATTTT.

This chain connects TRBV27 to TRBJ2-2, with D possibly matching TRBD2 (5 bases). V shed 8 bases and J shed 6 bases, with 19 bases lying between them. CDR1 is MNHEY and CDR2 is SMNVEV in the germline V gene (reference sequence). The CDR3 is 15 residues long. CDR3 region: CASGRLTLTAGELFF. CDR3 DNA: TGTGCCAGCGGTCGACTAACCTTAACTGCCGGGGAGCTGTTTTTT.

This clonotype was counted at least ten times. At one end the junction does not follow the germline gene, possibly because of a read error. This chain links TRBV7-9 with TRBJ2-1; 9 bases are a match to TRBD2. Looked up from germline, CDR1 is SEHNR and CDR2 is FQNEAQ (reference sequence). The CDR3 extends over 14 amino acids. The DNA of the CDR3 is TGTGCCAGCAGCTACACTAGCGGGCCCAATGGGCAGTTCTTC. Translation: CASSYTSGPNGQFF.

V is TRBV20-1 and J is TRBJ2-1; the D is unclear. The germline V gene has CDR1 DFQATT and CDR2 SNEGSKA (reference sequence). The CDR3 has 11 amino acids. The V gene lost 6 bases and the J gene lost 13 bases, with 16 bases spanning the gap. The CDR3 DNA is TGCAGTGCGGCGAGGACGTCGAGTCAGTTCTTC. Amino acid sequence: CSAARTSSQFF.

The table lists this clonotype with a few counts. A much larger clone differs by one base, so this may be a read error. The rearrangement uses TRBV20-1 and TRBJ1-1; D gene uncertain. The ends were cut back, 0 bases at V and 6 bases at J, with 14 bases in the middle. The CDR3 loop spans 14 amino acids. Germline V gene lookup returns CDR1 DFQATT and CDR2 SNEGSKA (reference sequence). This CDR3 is CSARDTKGGAEAFF. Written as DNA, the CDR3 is TGCAGTGCTAGAGATACGAAGGGTGGCGCTGAAGCTTTCTTT.

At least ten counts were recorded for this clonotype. Here the CDR3 DNA reads TGTGCCAGCAGCTTACCTAGCGGGGGGTTAAGGGATACGCAGTATTTT. Translation gives CASSLPSGGLRDTQYF. The chain carries TRBV11-2 and TRBJ2-3; 11 bases fit TRBD2. This CDR3 region has 16 residues. Germline CDR1 and CDR2: SGHAT and FQNNGV. The V segment lost 2 bases and the J segment 6 bases; nucleotides outside the gene matches: 7.

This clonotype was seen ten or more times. Here the CDR3 DNA reads TGCAGCGCCAAAGAGGCCTACGAGCAGTACTTC. It is translated as CSAKEAYEQYF. The chain combines TRBV29-1 with TRBJ2-7, with D uncertain. V was cut by 7 bases and J by 2 bases, with 9 bases left in between. The germline gives CDR1 SQVTM, CDR2 ANQGSEA. This CDR3 has 11 residues.

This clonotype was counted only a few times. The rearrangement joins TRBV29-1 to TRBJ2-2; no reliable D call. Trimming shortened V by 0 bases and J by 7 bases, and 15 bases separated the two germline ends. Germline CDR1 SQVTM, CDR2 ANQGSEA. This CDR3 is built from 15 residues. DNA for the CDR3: TGCAGCGTTGAAGAGGTGAAGGGAAGGAACGGGGAGCTGTTTTTT. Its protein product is CSVEEVKGRNGELFF.

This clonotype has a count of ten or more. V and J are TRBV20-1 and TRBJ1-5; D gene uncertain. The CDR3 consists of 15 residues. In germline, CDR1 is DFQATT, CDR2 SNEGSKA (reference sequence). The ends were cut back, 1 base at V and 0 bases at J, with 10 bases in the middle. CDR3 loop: CSARVVGNSNQPQHF. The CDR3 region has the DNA TGCAGTGCTAGAGTCGTGGGGAATAGCAATCAGCCCCAGCATTTT.

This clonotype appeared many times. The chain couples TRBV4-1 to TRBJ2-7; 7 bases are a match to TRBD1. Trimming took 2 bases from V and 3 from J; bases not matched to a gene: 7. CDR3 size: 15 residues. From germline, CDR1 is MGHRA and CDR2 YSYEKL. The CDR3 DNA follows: TGCGCCAGCAGCCAACCTAAGACAGGGTACTACGAGCAGTACTTC. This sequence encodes CASSQPKTGYYEQYF.

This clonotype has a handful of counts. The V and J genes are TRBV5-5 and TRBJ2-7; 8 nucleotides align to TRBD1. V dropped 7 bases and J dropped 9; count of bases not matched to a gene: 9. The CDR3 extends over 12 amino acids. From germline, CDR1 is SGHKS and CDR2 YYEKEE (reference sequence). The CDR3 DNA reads TGTGCCAGCTCAGGACAGGGCACAGTGCAGTACTTC. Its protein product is CASSGQGTVQYF.

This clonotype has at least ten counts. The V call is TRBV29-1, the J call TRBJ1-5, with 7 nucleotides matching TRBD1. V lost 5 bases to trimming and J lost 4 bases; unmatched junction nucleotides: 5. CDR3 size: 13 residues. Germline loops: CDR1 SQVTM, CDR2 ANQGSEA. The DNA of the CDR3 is TGCAGCGTTTTTACAGGGGCAAATCAGCCCCAGCATTTT. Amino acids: CSVFTGANQPQHF.

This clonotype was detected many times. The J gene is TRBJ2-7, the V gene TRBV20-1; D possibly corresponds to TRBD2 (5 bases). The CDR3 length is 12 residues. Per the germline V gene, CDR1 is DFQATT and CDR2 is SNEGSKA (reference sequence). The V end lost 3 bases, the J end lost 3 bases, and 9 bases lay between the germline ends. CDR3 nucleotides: TGCAGTGCTAGTACGGCGGGCTACGAGCAGTACTTC. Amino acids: CSASTAGYEQYF.

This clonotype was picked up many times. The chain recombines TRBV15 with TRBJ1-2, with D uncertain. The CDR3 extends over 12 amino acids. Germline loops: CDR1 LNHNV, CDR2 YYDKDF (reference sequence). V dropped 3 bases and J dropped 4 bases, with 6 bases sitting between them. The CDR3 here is CATSSEGYGYTF. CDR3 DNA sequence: TGTGCCACCAGCAGCGAAGGCTATGGCTACACCTTC.

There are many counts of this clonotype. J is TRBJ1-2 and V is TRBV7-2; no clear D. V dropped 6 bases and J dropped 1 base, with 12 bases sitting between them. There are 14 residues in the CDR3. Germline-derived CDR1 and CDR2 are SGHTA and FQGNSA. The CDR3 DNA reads TGTGCCAGCAGACCCGGGAGTCGTAACTATGGCTACACCTTC. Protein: CASRPGSRNYGYTF.

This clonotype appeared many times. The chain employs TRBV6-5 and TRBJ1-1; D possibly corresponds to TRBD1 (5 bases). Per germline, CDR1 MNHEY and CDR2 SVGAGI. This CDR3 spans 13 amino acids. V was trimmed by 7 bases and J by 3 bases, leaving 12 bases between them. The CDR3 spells CASTQGRHTEAFF. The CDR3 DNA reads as TGTGCCAGCACCCAGGGCAGGCACACTGAAGCTTTCTTT.

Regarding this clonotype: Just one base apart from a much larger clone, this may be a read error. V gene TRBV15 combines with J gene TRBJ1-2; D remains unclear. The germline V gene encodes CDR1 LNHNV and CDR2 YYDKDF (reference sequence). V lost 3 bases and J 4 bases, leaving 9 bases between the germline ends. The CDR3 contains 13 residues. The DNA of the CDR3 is TGTGCCACCAGCAGGACGGGCGTCTATGGCTACACCTTC. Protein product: CATSRTGVYGYTF.